This T cell receptor (beta chain) comes out of a study of T cell clones after liver transplantation. Whole-study findings and limits: Post-transplant, graft-donor-reactive CD4 TCRbeta sequences in blood dropped significantly in 5 of 8 subjects.

The protocol was immunoSEQ multiplex PCR, while the TCRdb copy is restricted to in-frame clones and leaves out a portion. The sample contains nearly 45,000 clones, more than 70% of which appear only once. V shed 0 bases and J shed 0 bases, with 6 bases lying between them. Germline lookup yields CDR1 SGDLS and CDR2 YYNGEE. The CDR3 contains 15 residues. A word on this clone: Its antigen is unknown. Other nucleotide sequences from this sample produce the same CDR3.

The V gene is TRBV9, the J gene TRBJ2-2, with D possibly matching TRBD2 (5 bases). The specimen was CD4+ T cells from blood, collected 24 months after liver transplant. The source of this sequence is a human patient who received a liver transplant. Some T cells may possibly be graft donor cells. CDR3 protein: CASSVVGANTGELFF. CDR3 DNA sequence: TGTGCCAGCAGCGTAGTCGGGGCGAACACCGGGGAGCTGTTTTTT.